This record looks at one T cell receptor (beta chain) sequence and its context. The antigen remains unidentified. The data stem from a study of T cell clones after liver transplantation. At the level of the study: A pre-transplant mixed lymphocyte reaction with TCRbeta sequencing defined graft-donor-reactive clones followed in post-transplant blood. Apart from three HCV-positive recipients, transplants were for non-autoimmune, non-viral reasons.

Unstimulated PBMCs were sorted into CD3+CD4+ and CD3+CD8+ populations. General observations from the study: In 5 of 8 subjects, circulating graft-donor-reactive CD4 TCRbeta sequences fell significantly after transplant.

The V end was cut by 2 bases, the J end by 8 bases, with 18 bases between. The germline CDR1 and CDR2 sequences are MGHDK and SYGVNS. The CDR3 has 16 amino acids. The data were produced by immunoSEQ multiplex PCR, yet TCRdb's version contains in-frame clones alone and is incomplete. The data hold fewer than 65,000 clones, with roughly nine tenths observed a single time. The chain combines TRBV25-1 with TRBJ1-4; D perhaps matches TRBD1 (5 bases). This specimen consisted of CD8+ T cells from blood, obtained 12 months after liver transplant. The receptor was isolated from a human patient who received a liver transplant. T cells may partly derive from the graft donor. CDR3 sequence (DNA): TGTGCCAGCAGTGAAGAAAGGCAGGGATGGGAGGAAAAACTGTTTTTT. The encoded protein is CASSEERQGWEEKLFF.